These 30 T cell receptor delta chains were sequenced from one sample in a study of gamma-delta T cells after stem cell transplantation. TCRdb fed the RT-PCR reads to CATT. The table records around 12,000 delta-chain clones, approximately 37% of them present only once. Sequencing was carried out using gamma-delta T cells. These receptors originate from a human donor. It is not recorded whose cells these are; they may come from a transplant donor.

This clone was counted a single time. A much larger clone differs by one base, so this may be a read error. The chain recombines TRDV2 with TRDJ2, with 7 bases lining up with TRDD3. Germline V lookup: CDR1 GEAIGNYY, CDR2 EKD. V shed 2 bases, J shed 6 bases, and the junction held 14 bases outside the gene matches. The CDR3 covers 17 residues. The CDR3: CACDKRWGRRLAAQLFF. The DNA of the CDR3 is TGTGCCTGTGACAAACGATGGGGGAGACGCCTGGCAGCACAACTCTTCTTT.

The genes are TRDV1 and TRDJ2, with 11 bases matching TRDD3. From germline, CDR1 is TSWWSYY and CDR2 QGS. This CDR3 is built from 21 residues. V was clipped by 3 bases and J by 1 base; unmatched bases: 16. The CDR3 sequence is CALGDILRWGIRGGLTAQLFF. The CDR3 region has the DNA TGTGCTCTTGGGGATATCCTAAGGTGGGGGATACGGGGGGGTTTGACAGCACAACTCTTCTTT.

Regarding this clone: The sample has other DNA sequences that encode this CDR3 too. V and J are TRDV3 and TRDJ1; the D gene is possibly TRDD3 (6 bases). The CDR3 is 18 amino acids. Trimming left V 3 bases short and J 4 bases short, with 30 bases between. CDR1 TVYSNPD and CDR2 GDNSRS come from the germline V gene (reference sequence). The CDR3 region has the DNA TGTGCCTTCCGCACCTTAATTCTACGATGGGGGCCTCACGATAAACTCATCTTT. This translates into CAFRTLILRWGPHDKLIF.

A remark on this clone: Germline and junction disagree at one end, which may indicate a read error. In DNA, the CDR3 is TGTGCTCTTGGGGACCGGTCGGGAACTGGGGGATGCCTGGATAAACACATCTTT. It is translated as CALGDRSGTGGCLDKHIF. The V and J genes are TRDV1 and TRDJ1; 10 positions match TRDD3. This CDR3 is 18 amino acids long. Germline V lookup: CDR1 TSWWSYY, CDR2 QGS.

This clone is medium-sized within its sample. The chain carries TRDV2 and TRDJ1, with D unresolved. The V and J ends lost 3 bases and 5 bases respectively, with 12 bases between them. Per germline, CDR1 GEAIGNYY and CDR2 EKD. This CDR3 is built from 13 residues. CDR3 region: CACDSTTGDKLIF. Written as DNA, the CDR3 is TGTGCCTGTGACTCCACAACCGGGGATAAACTCATCTTT.

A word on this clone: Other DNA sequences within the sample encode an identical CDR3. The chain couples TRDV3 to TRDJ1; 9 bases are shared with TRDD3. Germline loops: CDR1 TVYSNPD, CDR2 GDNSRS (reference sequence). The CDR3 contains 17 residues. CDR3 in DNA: TGTGCTGGTGTAACCGGACTTGGGGATACGGAGTCCGATAAACTCATCTTT. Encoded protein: CAGVTGLGDTESDKLIF. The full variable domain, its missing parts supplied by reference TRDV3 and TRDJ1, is CDKVTQSSPDQTVASGSEVVLLCTYDTVYSNPDLFWYRIRPDYSFQFVFYGDNSRSEGADFTQGRFSVKHILTQKAFHLVISPVRTEDSATYYCAGVTGLGDTESDKLIFGKGTRVTVEP.

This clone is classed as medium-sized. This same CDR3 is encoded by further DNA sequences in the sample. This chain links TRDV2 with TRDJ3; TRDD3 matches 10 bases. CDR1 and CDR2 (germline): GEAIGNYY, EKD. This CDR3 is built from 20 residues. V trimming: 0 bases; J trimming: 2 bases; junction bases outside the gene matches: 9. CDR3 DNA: TGTGCCTGTGACACCCCAGGGGGGGATACGCGCCCCTGGGACACCCGACAGATGTTTTTC. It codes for CACDTPGGDTRPWDTRQMFF.

The CDR3 sequence is CAFTSYWGMSSWDTRQMFF. CDR3 nucleotide sequence: TGTGCCTTCACCTCGTACTGGGGGATGTCCTCCTGGGACACCCGACAGATGTTTTTC. This chain uses TRDV3 with TRDJ3; 10 bases match TRDD3. J gave up 0 bases and V 3 bases, and 11 bases lay outside the gene matches. The germline gives CDR1 TVYSNPD, CDR2 GDNSRS (reference sequence). This CDR3 contains 19 residues.

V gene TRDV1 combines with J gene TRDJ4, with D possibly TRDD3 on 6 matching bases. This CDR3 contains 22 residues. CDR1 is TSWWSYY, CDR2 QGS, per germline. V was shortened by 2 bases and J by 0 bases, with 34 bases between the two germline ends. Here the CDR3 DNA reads TGTGCTCTTGGGGAAGCCGCGGGATATGAACCGGCTACTGGAACTGCGGCCAGACCCCTGATCTTT. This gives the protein CALGEAAGYEPATGTAARPLIF.

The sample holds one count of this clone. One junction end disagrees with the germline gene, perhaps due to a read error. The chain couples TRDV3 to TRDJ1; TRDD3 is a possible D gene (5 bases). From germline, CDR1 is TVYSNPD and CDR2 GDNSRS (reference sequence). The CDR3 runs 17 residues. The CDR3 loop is CAFRDYLGRCYTNKLIF. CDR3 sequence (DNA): TGTGCCTTTCGGGACTACTTGGGGAGATGTTACACCAATAAACTCATCTTT.

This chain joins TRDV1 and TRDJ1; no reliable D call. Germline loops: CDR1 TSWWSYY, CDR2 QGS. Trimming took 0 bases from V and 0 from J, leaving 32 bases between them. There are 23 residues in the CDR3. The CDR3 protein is CALGELVATGTGDMHPHTDKLIF. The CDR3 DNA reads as TGTGCTCTTGGGGAACTAGTGGCTACCGGAACGGGAGATATGCATCCCCACACCGATAAACTCATCTTT.

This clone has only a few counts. The CDR3 sequence is CACDVLGDTVRDTRQMFF. CDR3 coding DNA: TGTGCCTGTGACGTACTGGGGGATACGGTCAGGGACACCCGACAGATGTTTTTC. V and J are TRDV2 and TRDJ3, with 13 bases lining up with TRDD3. V dropped 3 bases and J dropped 5; count of bases not matched to a gene: 6. Germline V gives CDR1 GEAIGNYY, CDR2 EKD. This CDR3 comprises 18 residues.

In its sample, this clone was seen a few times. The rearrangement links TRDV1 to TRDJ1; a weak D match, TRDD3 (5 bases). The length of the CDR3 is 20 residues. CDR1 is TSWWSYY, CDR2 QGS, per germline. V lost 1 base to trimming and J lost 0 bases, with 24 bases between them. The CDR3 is CALGERFYVNLGPHTDKLIF. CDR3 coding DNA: TGTGCTCTTGGGGAACGATTCTACGTGAACCTGGGTCCCCACACCGATAAACTCATCTTT.

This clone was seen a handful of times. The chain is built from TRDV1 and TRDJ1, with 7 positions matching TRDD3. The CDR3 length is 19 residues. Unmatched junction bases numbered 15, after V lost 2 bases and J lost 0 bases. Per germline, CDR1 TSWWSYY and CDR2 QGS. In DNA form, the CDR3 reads TGTGCTCTTGGGGAAGGGGCCCTTAGTACTGGGGCTTACACCGATAAACTCATCTTT. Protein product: CALGEGALSTGAYTDKLIF.

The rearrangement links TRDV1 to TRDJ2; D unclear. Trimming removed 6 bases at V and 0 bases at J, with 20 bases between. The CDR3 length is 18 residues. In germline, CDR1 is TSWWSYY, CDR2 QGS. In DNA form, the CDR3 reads TGTGCTCTTGGACCCCTGCGAGGGCCCGGATCTTTGACAGCACAACTCTTCTTT. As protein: CALGPLRGPGSLTAQLFF.

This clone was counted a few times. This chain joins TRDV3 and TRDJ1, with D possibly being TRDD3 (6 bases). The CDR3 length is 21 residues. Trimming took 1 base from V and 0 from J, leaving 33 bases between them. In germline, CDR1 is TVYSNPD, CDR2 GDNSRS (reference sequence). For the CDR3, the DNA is TGTGCCTTTATGGGGGGCGATTACTGGGACCCAAAACGGGAGTACACCGATAAACTCATCTTT. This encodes CAFMGGDYWDPKREYTDKLIF. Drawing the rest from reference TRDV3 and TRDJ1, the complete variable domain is CDKVTQSSPDQTVASGSEVVLLCTYDTVYSNPDLFWYRIRPDYSFQFVFYGDNSRSEGADFTQGRFSVKHILTQKAFHLVISPVRTEDSATYYCAFMGGDYWDPKREYTDKLIFGKGTRVTVEP.

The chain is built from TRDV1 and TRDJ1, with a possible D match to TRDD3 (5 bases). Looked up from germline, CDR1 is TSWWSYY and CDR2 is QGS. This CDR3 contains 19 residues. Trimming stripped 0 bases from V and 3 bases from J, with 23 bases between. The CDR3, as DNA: TGTGCTCTTGGGGAACTAGTTCCCGTCTGGGATCGCGCGGCCGATAAACTCATCTTT. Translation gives CALGELVPVWDRAADKLIF.

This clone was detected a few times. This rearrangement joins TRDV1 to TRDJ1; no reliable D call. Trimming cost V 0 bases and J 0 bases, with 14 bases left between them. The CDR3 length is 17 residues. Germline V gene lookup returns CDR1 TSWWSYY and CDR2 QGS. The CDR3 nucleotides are TGTGCTCTTGGGGAACTCGCCCGGCGGCATTACACCGATAAACTCATCTTT. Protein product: CALGELARRHYTDKLIF.

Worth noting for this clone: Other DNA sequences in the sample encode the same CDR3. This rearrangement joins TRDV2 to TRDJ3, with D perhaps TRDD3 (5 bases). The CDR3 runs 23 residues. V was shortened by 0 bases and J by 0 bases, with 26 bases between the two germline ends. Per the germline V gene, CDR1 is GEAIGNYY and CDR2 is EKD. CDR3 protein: CACDTQRRVGRPASSWDTRQMFF. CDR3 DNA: TGTGCCTGTGACACCCAGAGACGGGTGGGGAGGCCTGCTAGCTCCTGGGACACCCGACAGATGTTTTTC.

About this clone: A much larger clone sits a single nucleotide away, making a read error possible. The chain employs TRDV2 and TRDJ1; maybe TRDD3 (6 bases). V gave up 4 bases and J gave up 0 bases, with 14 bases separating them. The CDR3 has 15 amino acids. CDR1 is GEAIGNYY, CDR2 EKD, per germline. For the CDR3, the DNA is TGTGCCTGTGATCTGGGGACCGAGTACACCGATAAACTCATCTTT. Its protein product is CACDLGTEYTDKLIF.

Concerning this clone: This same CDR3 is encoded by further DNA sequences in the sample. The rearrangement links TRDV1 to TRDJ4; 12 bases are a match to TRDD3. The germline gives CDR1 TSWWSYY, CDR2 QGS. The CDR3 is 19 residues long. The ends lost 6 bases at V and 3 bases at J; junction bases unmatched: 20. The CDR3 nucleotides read TGTGCTCTTGGAGGGGCAGTCTACGGACTGGGGGATACTAATGGACCCCTGATCTTT. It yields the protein CALGGAVYGLGDTNGPLIF.

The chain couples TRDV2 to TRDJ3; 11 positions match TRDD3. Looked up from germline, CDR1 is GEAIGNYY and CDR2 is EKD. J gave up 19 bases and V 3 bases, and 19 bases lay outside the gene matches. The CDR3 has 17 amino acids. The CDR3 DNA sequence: TGTGCCTGTGACGCCGCTGGGGGATACTGGGACACCCGAAATATGTTTTTC. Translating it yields CACDAAGGYWDTRNMFF.

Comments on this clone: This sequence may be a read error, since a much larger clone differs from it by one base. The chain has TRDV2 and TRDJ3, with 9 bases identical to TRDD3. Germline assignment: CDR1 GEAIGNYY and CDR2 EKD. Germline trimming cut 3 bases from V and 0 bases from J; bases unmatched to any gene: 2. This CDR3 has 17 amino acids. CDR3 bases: TGTGCCTGTGACCGACTGGGGGACTCCTGGGACACCCGACAGATGTTTTTC. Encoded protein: CACDRLGDSWDTRQMFF.

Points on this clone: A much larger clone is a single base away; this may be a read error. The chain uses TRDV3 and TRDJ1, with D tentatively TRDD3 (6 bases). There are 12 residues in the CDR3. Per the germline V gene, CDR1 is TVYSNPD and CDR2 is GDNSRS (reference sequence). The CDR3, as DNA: TGTGCCAGGGGATTGTACACCGATAACCTCATCTTT. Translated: CARGLYTDNLIF. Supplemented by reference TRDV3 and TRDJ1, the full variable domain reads CDKVTQSSPDQTVASGSEVVLLCTYDTVYSNPDLFWYRIRPDYSFQFVFYGDNSRSEGADFTQGRFSVKHILTQKAFHLVISPVRTEDSATYYCARGLYTDNLIFGKGTRVTVEP.

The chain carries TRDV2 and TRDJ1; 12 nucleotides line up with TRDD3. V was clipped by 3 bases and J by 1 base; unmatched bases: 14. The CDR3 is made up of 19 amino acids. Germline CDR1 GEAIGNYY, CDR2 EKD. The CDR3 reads CACDALLGDTGFSTDKLIF. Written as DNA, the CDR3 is TGTGCCTGTGACGCCTTACTGGGGGATACAGGGTTTTCCACCGATAAACTCATCTTT.

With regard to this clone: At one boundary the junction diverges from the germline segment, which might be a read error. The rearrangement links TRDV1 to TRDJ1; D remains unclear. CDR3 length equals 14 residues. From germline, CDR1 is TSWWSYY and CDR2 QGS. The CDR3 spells CALGECIYPDQLIF. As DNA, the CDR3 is TGTGCTCTTGGGGAATGCATATACCCCGATCAACTCATCTTT.

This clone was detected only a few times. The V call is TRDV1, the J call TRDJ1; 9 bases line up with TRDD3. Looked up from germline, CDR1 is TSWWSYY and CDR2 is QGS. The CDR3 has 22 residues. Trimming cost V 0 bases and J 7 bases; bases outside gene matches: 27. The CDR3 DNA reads TGTGCTCTTGGGGAACTATGGGCCTACGATAGGAAGGTGGGGGATAACCGGGTTAAACTCATCTTT. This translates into CALGELWAYDRKVGDNRVKLIF.

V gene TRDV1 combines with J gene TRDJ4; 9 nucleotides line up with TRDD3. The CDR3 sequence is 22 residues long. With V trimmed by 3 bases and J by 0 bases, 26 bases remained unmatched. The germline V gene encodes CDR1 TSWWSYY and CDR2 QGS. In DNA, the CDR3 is TGTGCTCTTGGGGATGCACTGGTCAGAAGTCGTACTGGGGGACATCTCGCCAGACCCCTGATCTTT. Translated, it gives CALGDALVRSRTGGHLARPLIF.

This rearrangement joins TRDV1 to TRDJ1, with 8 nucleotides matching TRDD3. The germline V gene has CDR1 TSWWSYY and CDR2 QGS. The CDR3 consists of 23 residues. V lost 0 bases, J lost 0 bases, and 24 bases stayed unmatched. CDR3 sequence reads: CALGELGLHSPPHWGLNTDKLIF. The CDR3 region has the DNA TGTGCTCTTGGGGAACTAGGTCTTCATTCCCCACCACACTGGGGGCTTAACACCGATAAACTCATCTTT.

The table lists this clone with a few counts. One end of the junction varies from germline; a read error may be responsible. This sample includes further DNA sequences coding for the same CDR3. As DNA, the CDR3 is TGTGCCTGTGACCCACTATACTGGGGGATACACCTTTACACCGATAACCTCATCTTT. Amino acids: CACDPLYWGIHLYTDNLIF. The chain carries TRDV2 and TRDJ1, with 12 bases fitting TRDD3. This CDR3 spans 19 amino acids. Looked up from germline, CDR1 is GEAIGNYY and CDR2 is EKD.